The 5 T cell receptor beta chains reported below all come from one sample, sequenced in a study of T cell responses to AZD1222 COVID-19 vaccine. The protocol was immunoSEQ multiplex PCR, while the TCRdb copy is restricted to in-frame clones and leaves out a portion. The table has roughly 160,000 clones, about 91% seen once; the top ten hold less than 4.5%. This specimen consisted of peripheral blood, obtained on day 0 of MenACWY control vaccination. These receptors all stem from an adult in good health.

The J gene is TRBJ1-5, the V gene TRBV30; TRBD1 matches at 8 bases. The germline V gene encodes CDR1 GTSNPN and CDR2 SVGIG (reference sequence). This CDR3 is built from 13 residues. V shed 7 bases and J 4 bases; nucleotides not matched to a gene: 6. Here the CDR3 reads CALRQGRNQPQHF. CDR3 sequence (DNA): TGTGCCTTAAGACAGGGGAGAAATCAGCCCCAGCATTTT.

This chain uses TRBV13 with TRBJ2-7; tentative D call: TRBD1 (5 bases). V was pared by 8 bases and J by 5 bases, with 10 bases between. Looked up from germline, CDR1 is PRHDT and CDR2 is FYEKMQ (reference sequence). CDR3 length: 11 amino acids. CDR3 loop: CASRQGHEQYF. The CDR3 region has the DNA TGTGCCAGCCGGCAGGGCCACGAGCAGTACTTC.

This chain joins TRBV5-8 and TRBJ1-5; a weak D match, TRBD1 (6 bases). The V end was cut by 6 bases, the J end by 3 bases, with 13 bases between. The V gene's germline CDR1 is SGHTS and CDR2 YDEGEE. This CDR3 is 14 amino acids long. CDR3 in amino acids: CASTLDRNNQPQHF. The CDR3 nucleotides are TGTGCCAGCACCCTTGACAGGAACAATCAGCCCCAGCATTTT.

J is TRBJ1-5 and V is TRBV6-2 or TRBV6-3; D gene uncertain. The V end lost 6 bases, the J end lost 0 bases, and 9 bases lay between the germline ends. From germline, CDR1 is MNHEY and CDR2 SVGEGT. The CDR3 has 14 amino acids. The CDR3 protein is CASSLISSNQPQHF. The CDR3 DNA sequence: TGTGCCAGCAGCCTAATATCTAGCAATCAGCCCCAGCATTTT.

V usage is TRBV18 and J usage is TRBJ1-2; D may be TRBD1 (5 bases). V was shortened by 5 bases and J by 3 bases, with 16 bases between the two germline ends. CDR1 and CDR2 (germline): KGHSH, LQKENI. The CDR3 length is 15 residues. The CDR3 loop is CASSKQVSWDYGYTF. The CDR3 DNA sequence: TGTGCCAGCTCAAAACAGGTCAGCTGGGACTATGGCTACACCTTC.